The entry below gives a single T cell receptor (beta chain) sequence along with its context. TCRdb re-called the 5' RACE reads with MiXCR, one entry per CDR3 protein. The sample lists more than 50,000 distinct CDR3 sequences; around 10% were seen once. This record comes from a study of early T cells in non-severe SARS-CoV-2 infection. The source of this sequence is an adult who was a healthcare worker with PCR-confirmed SARS-CoV-2 infection or an uninfected control (not recorded which). The material sequenced was whole blood, taken at baseline.

CDR3 protein: CASSPYPDRVGDTQYF. The CDR3 DNA follows: TGCGCCAGCAGCCCTTACCCGGACAGGGTAGGAGATACGCAGTATTTT. The rearrangement links TRBV5-1 to TRBJ2-3, with 8 positions matching TRBD1. Germline V CDR1 and CDR2: SGHRS, YFSETQ. The CDR3 contains 16 residues. V shed 4 bases, J shed 5 bases, and the junction held 12 bases outside the gene matches.